The T cell receptor (beta chain) described here comes from a study of T-cell reconstitution after alpha-beta-depleted transplantation in children. Preparation of the TCRbeta library used unique molecular identifiers. TCRdb called the PCR reads again in MiXCR, with one record for every CDR3 protein. The repertoire holds around 450,000 distinct CDR3 sequences, 43% seen once, with under 35% in the top ten. The germline CDR1 and CDR2 sequences are DFQATT and SNEGSKA (reference sequence). The CDR3 contains 20 residues. V shed 2 bases and J 4 bases; nucleotides not matched to a gene: 22. This rearrangement joins TRBV20-1 to TRBJ2-1; 8 bases align to TRBD1. This receptor was identified in a girl aged 2-10 years with aplastic anemia, due to receive a stem cell transplant. Specimen: PBMCs, collected before TCRalphabeta/CD19-depleted stem cell transplant. The CDR3 region has the DNA TGCAGTGCTAGAAAACTGACCTCGGGACAGGACCAAGCTCCATACAATGAGCAGTTCTTC. Translated: CSARKLTSGQDQAPYNEQFF.